This is a list of T cell receptor beta chains from one sample in a study of blood T cell repertoires in COVID-19. Sequenced by immunoSEQ multiplex PCR; TCRdb stores in-frame clones only, minus some. The sample lists about 120,000 clones; about 78% were seen once. The source material was peripheral blood. The receptors were sampled from a man between 65 and 85 years old with acute or convalescent COVID-19. The conserved cysteine and the conserved F or W are not part of the CDR3 here. Fields, in order: V gene, J gene, CDR3 length, CDR3 protein.

v_call: TRBV20-1
j_call: TRBJ2-3
cdr3_length: 13
cdr3_aa: SASRNREMENTQY

v_call: TRBV6-2/TRBV6-3
j_call: TRBJ1-5
cdr3_length: 14
cdr3_aa: ASSLARTYSNQPQH

v_call: TRBV5-1
j_call: TRBJ2-5
cdr3_length: 12
cdr3_aa: ASSLGPSEETQY

v_call: TRBV4-3
j_call: TRBJ2-2
cdr3_length: 13
cdr3_aa: ASSPGGQAGGELF

v_call: TRBV7-2
j_call: TRBJ1-6
cdr3_length: 14
cdr3_aa: ASSLERSGTGTPLH

v_call: TRBV18
j_call: TRBJ2-7
cdr3_length: 10
cdr3_aa: ASQSGGDEQY

v_call: TRBV4-2
j_call: TRBJ2-3
cdr3_length: 16
cdr3_aa: ASSQDQRRSSVADTQY

v_call: TRBV5-6
j_call: TRBJ1-6
cdr3_length: 13
cdr3_aa: ASLKGGRGNSPLH

v_call: TRBV7-9
j_call: TRBJ2-5
cdr3_length: 12
cdr3_aa: ASRPGTREETQY

v_call: TRBV6-2/TRBV6-3
j_call: TRBJ2-7
cdr3_length: 12
cdr3_aa: ASSNGGTSYEQY

v_call: TRBV14
j_call: TRBJ1-1
cdr3_length: 14
cdr3_aa: ASSPQGTGSSTEAF

v_call: TRBV7-2
j_call: TRBJ1-4
cdr3_length: 14
cdr3_aa: ASSLDRTGTNEKLF

v_call: TRBV27
j_call: TRBJ1-5
cdr3_length: 13
cdr3_aa: ASSGTGQFPGPQH

v_call: TRBV12-3/TRBV12-4
j_call: TRBJ2-2
cdr3_length: 11
cdr3_aa: ASSVGNTGELF

v_call: TRBV6-5
j_call: TRBJ1-6
cdr3_length: 13
cdr3_aa: ASRIRTSNNSPLH

v_call: TRBV5-6
j_call: TRBJ1-4
cdr3_length: 11
cdr3_aa: ASSLSLNEKLF

v_call: TRBV24-1
j_call: TRBJ2-2
cdr3_length: 15
cdr3_aa: ATSDSERTGNAGELF

v_call: TRBV6-6
j_call: TRBJ1-2
cdr3_length: 11
cdr3_aa: ATRGGGGYGYT

v_call: TRBV2
j_call: TRBJ1-2
cdr3_length: 13
cdr3_aa: ASRPPTGGGYGYT

v_call: TRBV15
j_call: TRBJ1-2
cdr3_length: 14
cdr3_aa: ATSRDLRQGVYGYT

v_call: TRBV15
j_call: TRBJ1-5
cdr3_length: 13
cdr3_aa: ATSVGTGVYQPQH

v_call: TRBV7-8
j_call: TRBJ1-1
cdr3_length: 11
cdr3_aa: ASSLTEGTEAF

v_call: TRBV24-1
j_call: TRBJ2-1
cdr3_length: 8
cdr3_aa: ARGGDEQF

v_call: TRBV7-8
j_call: TRBJ2-1
cdr3_length: 13
cdr3_aa: ASSLEGQGFNEQF

v_call: TRBV5-6
j_call: TRBJ1-2
cdr3_length: 12
cdr3_aa: ASSLPSVLGGYT

v_call: TRBV4-1
j_call: TRBJ1-2
cdr3_length: 15
cdr3_aa: ASSQDLGLTRGYGYT

v_call: TRBV15
j_call: TRBJ2-7
cdr3_length: 14
cdr3_aa: ATSRDRAGQFYEQY

v_call: TRBV23-1
j_call: TRBJ2-1
cdr3_length: 15
cdr3_aa: ASSHQTSGGNRNEQF

v_call: TRBV18
j_call: TRBJ1-2
cdr3_length: 12
cdr3_aa: ASSPPTGYYGYT

v_call: TRBV4-2
j_call: TRBJ1-2
cdr3_length: 12
cdr3_aa: ASSQGNRDGGYT

v_call: TRBV24-1
j_call: TRBJ1-2
cdr3_length: 12
cdr3_aa: ATSDFTQLYGYT

v_call: TRBV27
j_call: TRBJ1-1
cdr3_length: 13
cdr3_aa: ASSPLGGPSSIAF

v_call: TRBV4-1
j_call: TRBJ1-6
cdr3_length: 13
cdr3_aa: ASSQGYARGSPLH

v_call: TRBV11-2
j_call: TRBJ2-7
cdr3_length: 9
cdr3_aa: AWHRVYEQY

v_call: TRBV15
j_call: TRBJ2-1
cdr3_length: 13
cdr3_aa: ATSRERGAYNEQF

v_call: TRBV14
j_call: TRBJ2-7
cdr3_length: 13
cdr3_aa: ASSLIAGASYEQY